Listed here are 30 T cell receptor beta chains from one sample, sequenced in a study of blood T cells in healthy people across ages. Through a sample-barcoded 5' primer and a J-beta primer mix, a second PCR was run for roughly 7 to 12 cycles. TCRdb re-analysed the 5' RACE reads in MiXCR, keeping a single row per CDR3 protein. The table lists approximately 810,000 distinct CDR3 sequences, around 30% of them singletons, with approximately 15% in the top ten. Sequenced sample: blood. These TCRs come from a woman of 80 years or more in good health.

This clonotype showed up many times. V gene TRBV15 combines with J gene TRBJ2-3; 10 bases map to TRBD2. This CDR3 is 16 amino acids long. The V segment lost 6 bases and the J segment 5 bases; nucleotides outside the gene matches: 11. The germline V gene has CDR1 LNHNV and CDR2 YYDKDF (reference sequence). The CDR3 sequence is CATRDSGGPGKDTQYF. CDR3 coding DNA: TGTGCCACCAGGGATAGCGGGGGGCCCGGAAAAGATACGCAGTATTTT.

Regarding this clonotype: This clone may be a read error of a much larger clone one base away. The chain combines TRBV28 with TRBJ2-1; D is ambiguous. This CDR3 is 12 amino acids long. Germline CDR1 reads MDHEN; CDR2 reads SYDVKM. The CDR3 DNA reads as TGTGCCAGCAAGTTCTTTGTCGGCGAGCAGGACTTC. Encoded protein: CASKFFVGEQDF.

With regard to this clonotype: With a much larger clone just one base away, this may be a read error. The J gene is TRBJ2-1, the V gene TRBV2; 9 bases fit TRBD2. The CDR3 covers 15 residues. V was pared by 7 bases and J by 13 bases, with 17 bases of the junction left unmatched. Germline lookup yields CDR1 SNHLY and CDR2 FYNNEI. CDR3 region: CASKRGGGEMKTQFF. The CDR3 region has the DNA TGTGCCAGCAAACGAGGCGGGGGGGAGATGAAGACCCAGTTCTTC.

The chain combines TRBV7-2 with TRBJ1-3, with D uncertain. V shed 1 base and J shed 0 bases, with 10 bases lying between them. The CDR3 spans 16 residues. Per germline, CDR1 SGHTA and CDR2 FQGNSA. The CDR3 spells CASSLGGMSSGNTIYF. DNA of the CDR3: TGTGCCAGCAGCTTAGGTGGGATGAGCTCTGGAAACACCATATATTTT.

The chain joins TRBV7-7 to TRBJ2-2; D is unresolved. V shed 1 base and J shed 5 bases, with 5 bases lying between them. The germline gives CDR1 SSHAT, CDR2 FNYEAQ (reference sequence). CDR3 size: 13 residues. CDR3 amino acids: CASSLDWTGELFF. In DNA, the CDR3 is TGTGCCAGCAGCTTAGATTGGACCGGGGAGCTGTTTTTT.

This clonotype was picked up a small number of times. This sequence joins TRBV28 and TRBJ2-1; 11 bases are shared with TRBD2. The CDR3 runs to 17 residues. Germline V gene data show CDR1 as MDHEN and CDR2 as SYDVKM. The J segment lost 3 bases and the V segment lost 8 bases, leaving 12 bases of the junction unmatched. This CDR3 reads CASLQAETSGVYNEQFF. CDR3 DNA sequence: TGTGCCAGCCTCCAAGCCGAGACTAGCGGGGTCTACAATGAGCAGTTCTTC.

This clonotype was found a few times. The CDR3 protein is CASSLDGAGGELFF. CDR3 bases: TGCGCCAGCAGCTTGGATGGGGCCGGCGGGGAGCTGTTTTTT. The chain combines TRBV5-1 with TRBJ2-2; D perhaps matches TRBD1 (5 bases). The V end lost 0 bases, the J end lost 7 bases, and 10 bases lay between the germline ends. The V gene's germline CDR1 is SGHRS and CDR2 YFSETQ. This CDR3 is 14 amino acids long. Looking up the rest from reference TRBV5-1 and TRBJ2-2 gives the full variable domain: KAGVTQTPRYLIKTRGQQVTLSCSPISGHRSVSWYQQTPGQGLQFLFEYFSETQRNKGNFPGRFSGRQFSNSRSEMNVSTLELGDSALYLCASSLDGAGGELFFGEGSRLTVL.

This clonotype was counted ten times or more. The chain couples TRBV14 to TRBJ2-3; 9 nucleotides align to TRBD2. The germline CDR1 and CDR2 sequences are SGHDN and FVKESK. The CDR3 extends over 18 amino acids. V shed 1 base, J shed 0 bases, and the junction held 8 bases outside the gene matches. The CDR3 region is CASSQGWISGGSTDTQYF. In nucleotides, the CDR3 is TGTGCCAGCAGCCAAGGTTGGATTAGCGGGGGAAGCACAGATACGCAGTATTTT.

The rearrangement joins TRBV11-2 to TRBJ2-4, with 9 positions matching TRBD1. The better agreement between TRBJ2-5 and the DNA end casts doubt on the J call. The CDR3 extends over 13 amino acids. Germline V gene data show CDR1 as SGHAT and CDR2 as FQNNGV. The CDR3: CASSGDREETQYF. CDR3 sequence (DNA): TGTGCCAGCAGCGGGGACAGGGAAGAGACCCAGTACTTC.

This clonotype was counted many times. The CDR3 sequence: CASSLSSRHYGYTF. For the CDR3, the DNA is TGTGCCAGCAGCTTAAGTTCCCGGCACTATGGCTACACCTTC. The genes are TRBV7-2 and TRBJ1-2; D is uncertain. Germline V gene sequence: CDR1 SGHTA, CDR2 FQGNSA. The CDR3 has 14 amino acids. Trimming took off 2 bases at V and 3 bases at J, with 10 bases between the two ends.

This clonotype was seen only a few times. The CDR3 DNA reads as TGTGCCAGCAGCTTAAAAAAAAGACAGAGCACAGATACGCAGTATTTT. This gives the protein CASSLKKRQSTDTQYF. The chain links TRBV5-5 to TRBJ2-3; tentative D call: TRBD1 (5 bases). The V and J ends lost 2 bases and 0 bases respectively, with 13 bases between them. CDR3 length equals 16 residues. CDR1 and CDR2 (germline): SGHKS, YYEKEE (reference sequence).

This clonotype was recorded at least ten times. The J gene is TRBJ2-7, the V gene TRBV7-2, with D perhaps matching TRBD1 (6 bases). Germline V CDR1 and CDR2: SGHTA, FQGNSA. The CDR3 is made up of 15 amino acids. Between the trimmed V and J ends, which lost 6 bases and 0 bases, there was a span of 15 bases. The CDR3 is CASRLLTTGSYEQYF. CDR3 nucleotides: TGTGCCAGCAGACTGCTTACGACAGGCTCCTACGAGCAGTACTTC.

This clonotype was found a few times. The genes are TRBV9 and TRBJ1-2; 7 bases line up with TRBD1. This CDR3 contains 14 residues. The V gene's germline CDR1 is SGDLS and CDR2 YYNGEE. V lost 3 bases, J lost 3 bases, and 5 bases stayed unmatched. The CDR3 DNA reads TGTGCCAGCAGCGGGAGGGACAGCTACTATGGCTACACCTTC. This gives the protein CASSGRDSYYGYTF.

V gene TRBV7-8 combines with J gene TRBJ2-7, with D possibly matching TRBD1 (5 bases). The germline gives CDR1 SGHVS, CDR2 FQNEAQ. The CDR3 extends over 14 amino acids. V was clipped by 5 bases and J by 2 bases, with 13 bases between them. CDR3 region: CASSIQNRPYEQYF. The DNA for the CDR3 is TGTGCCAGCAGCATCCAGAACAGGCCCTACGAGCAGTACTTC.

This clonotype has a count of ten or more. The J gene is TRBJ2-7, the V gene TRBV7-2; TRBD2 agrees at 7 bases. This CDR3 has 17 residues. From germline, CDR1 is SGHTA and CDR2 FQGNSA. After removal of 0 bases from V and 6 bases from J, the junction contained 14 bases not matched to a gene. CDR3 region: CASSLAGLRRASGEQYF. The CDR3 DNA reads TGTGCCAGCAGCTTAGCGGGACTACGACGGGCGTCGGGCGAGCAGTACTTC. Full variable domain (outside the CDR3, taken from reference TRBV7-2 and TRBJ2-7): GAGVSQSPSNKVTEKGKDVELRCDPISGHTALYWYRQSLGQGLEFLIYFQGNSAPDKSGLPSDRFSAERTGGSVSTLTIQRTQQEDSAVYLCASSLAGLRRASGEQYFGPGTRLTVT.

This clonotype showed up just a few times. The chain's CDR3 is CASSNQTGIAGELFF. The CDR3 coding sequence is TGTGCCAGCAGTAACCAGACAGGGATCGCCGGGGAGCTGTTTTTT. The V and J genes are TRBV6-6 and TRBJ2-2; 7 bases agree with TRBD1. The CDR3 runs 15 residues. Germline assignment: CDR1 MNHNY and CDR2 SVGAGI (reference sequence). V was clipped by 5 bases and J by 6 bases; unmatched bases: 9.

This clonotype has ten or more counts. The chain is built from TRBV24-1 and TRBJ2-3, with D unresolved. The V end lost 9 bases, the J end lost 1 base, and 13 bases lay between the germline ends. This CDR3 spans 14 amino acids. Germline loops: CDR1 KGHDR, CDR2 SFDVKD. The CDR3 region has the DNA TGTGCCACCTCGGGCCTCCGCGGCACAGATACGCAGTATTTT. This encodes CATSGLRGTDTQYF.

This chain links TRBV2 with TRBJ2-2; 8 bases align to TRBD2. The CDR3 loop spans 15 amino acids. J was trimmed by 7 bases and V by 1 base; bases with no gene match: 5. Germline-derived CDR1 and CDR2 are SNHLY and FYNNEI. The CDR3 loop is CASSEGRGGHGELFF. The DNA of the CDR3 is TGTGCCAGCAGTGAAGGTCGGGGGGGCCACGGGGAGCTGTTTTTT.

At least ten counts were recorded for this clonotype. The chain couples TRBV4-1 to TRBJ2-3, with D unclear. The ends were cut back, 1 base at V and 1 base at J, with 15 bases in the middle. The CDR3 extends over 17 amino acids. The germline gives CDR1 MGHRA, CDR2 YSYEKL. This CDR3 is CASSQVLTLIGTDTQYF. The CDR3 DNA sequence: TGCGCCAGCAGCCAAGTCCTGACATTGATCGGCACAGATACGCAGTATTTT.

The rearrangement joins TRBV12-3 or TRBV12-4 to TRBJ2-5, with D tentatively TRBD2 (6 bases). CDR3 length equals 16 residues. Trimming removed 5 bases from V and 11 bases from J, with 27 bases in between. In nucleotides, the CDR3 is TGTGCCAGCAGTCGGGCGCTCGGCGTGGGACTCTTGGAGCAGTACTTC. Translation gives CASSRALGVGLLEQYF.

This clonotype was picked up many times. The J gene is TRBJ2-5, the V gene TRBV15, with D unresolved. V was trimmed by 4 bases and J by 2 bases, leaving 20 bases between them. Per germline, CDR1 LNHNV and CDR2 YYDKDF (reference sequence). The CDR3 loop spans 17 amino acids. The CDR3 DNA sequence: TGTGCCACCAGCACCCTAAAGGCGTCAGGAACACAAGAGACCCAGTACTTC. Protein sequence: CATSTLKASGTQETQYF.

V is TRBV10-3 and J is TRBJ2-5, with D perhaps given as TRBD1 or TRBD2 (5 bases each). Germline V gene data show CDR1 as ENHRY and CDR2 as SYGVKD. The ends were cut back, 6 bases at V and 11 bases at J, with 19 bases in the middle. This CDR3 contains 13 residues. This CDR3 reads CAISEGRDHGQYF. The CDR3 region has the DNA TGTGCCATCAGCGAGGGCAGGGATCACGGGCAGTACTTC.

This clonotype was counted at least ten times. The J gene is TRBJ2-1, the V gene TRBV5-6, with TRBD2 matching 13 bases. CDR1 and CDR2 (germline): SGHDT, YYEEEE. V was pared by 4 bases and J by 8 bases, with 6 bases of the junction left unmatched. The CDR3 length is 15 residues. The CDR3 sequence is CASSATSGGADEQFF. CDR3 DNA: TGTGCCAGCAGCGCCACTAGCGGGGGGGCCGATGAGCAGTTCTTC.

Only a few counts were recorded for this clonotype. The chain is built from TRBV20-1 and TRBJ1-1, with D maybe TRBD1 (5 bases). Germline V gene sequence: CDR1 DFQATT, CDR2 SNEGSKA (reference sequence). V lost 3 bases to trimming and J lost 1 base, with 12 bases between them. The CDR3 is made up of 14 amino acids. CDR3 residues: CSARIPGTNTEAFF. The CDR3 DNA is TGCAGTGCTAGGATCCCAGGGACGAACACTGAAGCTTTCTTT.

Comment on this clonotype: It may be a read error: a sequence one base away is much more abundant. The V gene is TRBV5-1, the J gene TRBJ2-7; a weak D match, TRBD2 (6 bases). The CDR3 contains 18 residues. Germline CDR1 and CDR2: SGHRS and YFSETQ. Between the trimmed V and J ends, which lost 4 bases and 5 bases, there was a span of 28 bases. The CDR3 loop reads CASSGGPNQLAGYNEQYF. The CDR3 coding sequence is TGCGCCAGCAGCGGCGGGCCAAACCAACTAGCTGGGTACAACGAGCAGTACTTC.

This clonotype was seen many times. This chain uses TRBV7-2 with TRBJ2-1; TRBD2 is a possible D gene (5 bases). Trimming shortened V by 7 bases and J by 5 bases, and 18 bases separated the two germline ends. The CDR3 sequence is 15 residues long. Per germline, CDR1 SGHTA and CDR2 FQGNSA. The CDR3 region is CASILRETTNNEQFF. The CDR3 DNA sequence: TGTGCCAGCATCCTTAGGGAGACTACCAACAATGAGCAGTTCTTC.

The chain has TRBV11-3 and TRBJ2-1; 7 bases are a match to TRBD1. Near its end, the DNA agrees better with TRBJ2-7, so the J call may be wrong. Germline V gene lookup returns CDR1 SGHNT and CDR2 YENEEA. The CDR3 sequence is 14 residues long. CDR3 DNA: TGTGCCAGCAGCCAGCGGCGACAGGGCTACGAGCAGTACTTC. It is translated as CASSQRRQGYEQYF.

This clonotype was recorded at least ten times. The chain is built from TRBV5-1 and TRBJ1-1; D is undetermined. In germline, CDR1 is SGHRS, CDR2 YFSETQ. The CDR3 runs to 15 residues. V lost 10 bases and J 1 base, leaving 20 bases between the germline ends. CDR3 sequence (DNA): TGCGCCTCATCAACCCAGGCGCCTCCGAACACTGAAGCTTTCTTT. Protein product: CASSTQAPPNTEAFF.

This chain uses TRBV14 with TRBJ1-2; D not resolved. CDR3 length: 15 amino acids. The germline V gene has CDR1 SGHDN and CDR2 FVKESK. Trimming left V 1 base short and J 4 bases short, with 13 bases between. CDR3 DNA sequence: TGTGCCAGCAGCCAAGGGGCGGCAGGACTCTATGGCTACACCTTC. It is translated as CASSQGAAGLYGYTF.

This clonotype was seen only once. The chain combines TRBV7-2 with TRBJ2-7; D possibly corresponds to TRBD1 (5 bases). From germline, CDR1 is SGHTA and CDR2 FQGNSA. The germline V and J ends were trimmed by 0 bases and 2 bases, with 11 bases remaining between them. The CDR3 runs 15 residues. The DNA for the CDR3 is TGTGCCAGCAGCTTAGCTCAGGGTAGCACCTACGAGCAGTACTTC. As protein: CASSLAQGSTYEQYF. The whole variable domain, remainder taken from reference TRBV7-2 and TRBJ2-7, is GAGVSQSPSNKVTEKGKDVELRCDPISGHTALYWYRQSLGQGLEFLIYFQGNSAPDKSGLPSDRFSAERTGGSVSTLTIQRTQQEDSAVYLCASSLAQGSTYEQYFGPGTRLTVT.